A selection of T cell receptor beta chains follows, all from one sample in a study of T cell changes during pregnancy in multiple sclerosis. Clones were read by immunoSEQ multiplex PCR, and TCRdb kept only the in-frame ones, dropping some. The sample consists of around 130,000 clones, roughly 92% of them appearing once. Source: peripheral blood, taken before pregnancy. The receptor source for this set is a female donor with multiple sclerosis, enrolled in a pregnancy study. Each CDR3 is given with its conserved first and last residue. Each record gives: J gene, V gene, D gene, clone size, CDR3 protein, CDR3 DNA. D genes are given only for firm matches. Clone size, where shown, is once, few, many, or a class for clones that have expanded.

TRBJ1-1 | TRBV6-1 | TRBD1 | NA | CASSPPGGTEAFF | TGTGCCAGCAGCCCTCCAGGGGGCACTGAAGCTTTCTTT
TRBJ1-5 | TRBV9 | NA | NA | CASSWGDEQPQHF | TGTGCCAGCAGCTGGGGGGACGAGCAGCCCCAGCATTTT
TRBJ1-5 | TRBV30 | NA | NA | CAWSVHTGASNQPQHF | TGTGCCTGGAGTGTACACACAGGAGCTAGCAATCAGCCCCAGCATTTT
TRBJ1-1 | TRBV11-1 | TRBD1 | NA | CASSQDRGEAFF | TGTGCCAGCAGCCAGGACAGGGGTGAAGCTTTCTTT
TRBJ2-1 | TRBV6-1 | TRBD2 | NA | CASSPSGGNEQFF | TGTGCCAGCAGTCCTAGCGGGGGCAATGAGCAGTTCTTC
TRBJ2-3 | TRBV30 | NA | NA | CAYGSGSSPDTQYF | TGTGCCTACGGAAGCGGGTCGAGCCCGGATACGCAGTATTTT
TRBJ2-2 | TRBV9 | NA | NA | CASSVGYRDKGPGELFF | TGTGCCAGCAGCGTAGGTTACAGGGACAAAGGTCCCGGGGAGCTGTTTTTT
TRBJ1-5 | TRBV27 | NA | NA | CASSPLGGRGNQPQHF | TGTGCCAGCAGTCCCCTCGGGGGGAGGGGGAATCAGCCCCAGCATTTT
TRBJ1-2 | TRBV6-6 | NA | once | CASSSGRGGNYGYTF | TGTGCCAGCAGTTCCGGGCGGGGAGGGAACTATGGCTACACCTTC
TRBJ1-5 | TRBV30 | NA | NA | CAWSDLAQPQHF | TGTGCCTGGAGCGACTTGGCTCAGCCCCAGCATTTT
TRBJ2-1 | TRBV29-1 | TRBD2 | NA | CSVMSGRPYNEQFF | TGCAGCGTAATGAGCGGGAGACCCTACAATGAGCAGTTCTTC
TRBJ2-5 | TRBV30 | NA | NA | CAWSVGARGKETQYF | TGTGCCTGGAGTGTAGGGGCTAGGGGTAAGGAGACCCAGTACTTC
TRBJ2-2 | TRBV9 | NA | NA | CASSVYSNTGELFF | TGTGCCAGCAGCGTATACTCGAACACCGGGGAGCTGTTTTTT
TRBJ2-7 | TRBV5-1 | TRBD2 | NA | CASSLEWTSGSKQYF | TGCGCCAGCAGCTTGGAGTGGACTAGCGGGAGCAAGCAGTACTTC
TRBJ2-6 | TRBV15 | TRBD2 | NA | CATSRDRFLAGASGANVLTF | TGTGCCACCAGCAGAGATCGTTTTCTAGCGGGGGCCTCTGGGGCCAACGTCCTGACTTTC
TRBJ1-2 | TRBV30 | TRBD1 | NA | CAWRQHAGTGTSGYTF | TGTGCCTGGAGACAGCATGCCGGGACAGGGACCTCCGGCTACACCTTC
TRBJ2-3 | TRBV18 | NA | NA | CASSRDNTDTQYF | TGTGCCAGCTCCAGGGACAACACAGATACGCAGTATTTT